The entry below gives a single TCR beta chain sequence along with its context. This specimen comes from a study of blood T cell repertoires in COVID-19. At the level of the study: Nucleic acid was either cDNA or gDNA, and it came from T cells, B-cell-depleted T cells, or PBMCs.

Original methodology: It was from reference gene primer amplification that nucleated cell counts were estimated. Sequencing was performed with immunoSEQ multiplex PCR; in TCRdb, only in-frame clones are kept and a portion is missing. Clone size and V and J calls were adopted from that table, with D and trimming inferred from the DNA. The table shows some 88,000 clones, with about 85% occurring only once. Germline V gene data show CDR1 as SQVTM and CDR2 as ANQGSEA. This CDR3 has 11 amino acids. This chain uses TRBV29-1 with TRBJ2-3; possibly TRBD1 for D (5 bases). The sample taken for sequencing was peripheral blood. This receptor was identified in a woman aged 70-85 years with acute or convalescent COVID-19. In DNA form, the CDR3 reads TGCGGATCTGGGGCAGGGGATACGCAGTATTTT. Translation: CGSGAGDTQYF.